The 18 T cell receptor beta chains below come from one sample, sequenced in a study of blood T cell repertoires in COVID-19. Sequencing used immunoSEQ multiplex PCR; TCRdb keeps in-frame clones, though not all of them. The profile covers about 400,000 clones, with 70% to 90% appearing a single time and 2% to 2.5% taken by the ten largest. The source material was PBMCs or T cells enriched from blood (not recorded which). These receptors all stem from a woman aged 40 to 50 with acute COVID-19.

The chain is built from TRBV11-3 and TRBJ2-2; the D is unclear. Trimming pared 5 bases from V and 3 bases from J, leaving 10 bases between. There are 14 residues in the CDR3. Germline V CDR1 and CDR2: SGHNT, YENEEA. The CDR3: CASSQYGHTGELFF. For the CDR3, the DNA is TGTGCCAGCAGCCAATATGGGCACACCGGGGAGCTGTTTTTT. Drawing the rest from reference TRBV11-3 and TRBJ2-2, the complete variable domain is EAGVVQSPRYKIIEKKQPVAFWCNPISGHNTLYWYLQNLGQGPELLIRYENEEAVDDSQLPKDRFSAERLKGVDSTLKIQPAELGDSAVYLCASSQYGHTGELFFGEGSRLTVL.

The V call is TRBV4-2, the J call TRBJ2-2, with 10 bases lining up with TRBD2. This CDR3 spans 19 amino acids. Germline CDR1 and CDR2: LGHNA and YNFKEQ. V was pared by 0 bases and J by 5 bases, with 12 bases of the junction left unmatched. Written as DNA, the CDR3 is TGTGCCAGCAGCCAAGATCTTCTAGCGGGGGTGGCGGGGACCGGGGAGCTGTTTTTT. Translating it yields CASSQDLLAGVAGTGELFF.

The chain couples TRBV6-5 to TRBJ1-1, with D possibly being TRBD1 (5 bases). The germline V gene encodes CDR1 MNHEY and CDR2 SVGAGI. Trimming shortened V by 5 bases and J by 5 bases, and 9 bases separated the two germline ends. The CDR3 sequence is 12 residues long. The DNA for the CDR3 is TGTGCCAGCAGTCGGCGGGGGACTGAAGCTTTCTTT. It codes for CASSRRGTEAFF.

V gene TRBV19 combines with J gene TRBJ2-2; 7 bases are a match to TRBD2. V shed 3 bases, J shed 1 base, and the junction held 14 bases outside the gene matches. This CDR3 comprises 19 residues. Germline V gene sequence: CDR1 LNHDA, CDR2 SQIVND (reference sequence). The CDR3 DNA reads as TGTGCCAGTAGTATTAGGTTGGGAGGGGAAGGGAGGAACACCGGGGAGCTGTTTTTT. It is translated as CASSIRLGGEGRNTGELFF. The full variable domain, with the rest looked up from reference TRBV19 and TRBJ2-2, is DGGITQSPKYLFRKEGQNVTLSCEQNLNHDAMYWYRQDPGQGLRLIYYSQIVNDFQKGDIAEGYSVSREKKESFPLTVTSAQKNPTAFYLCASSIRLGGEGRNTGELFFGEGSRLTVL.

This sequence joins TRBV19 and TRBJ2-6; D perhaps matches TRBD2 (5 bases). Germline V gene sequence: CDR1 LNHDA, CDR2 SQIVND (reference sequence). V lost 1 base and J 2 bases, leaving 15 bases between the germline ends. The CDR3 runs 18 residues. CDR3 sequence reads: CASSIVPAWGAGANVLTF. The DNA for the CDR3 is TGTGCCAGTAGTATAGTCCCAGCTTGGGGAGCTGGGGCCAACGTCCTGACTTTC.

This clone was observed once. The rearrangement joins TRBV10-2 to TRBJ2-1; TRBD2 matches at 15 bases. The trim removed 0 bases at V and 7 bases at J, leaving 1 base unmatched. This CDR3 is built from 16 residues. Germline-derived CDR1 and CDR2 are WSHSY and SAAADI. Here the CDR3 reads CASSESGLAGGNEQFF. The CDR3, as DNA: TGCGCCAGCAGTGAGTCGGGACTAGCGGGGGGTAATGAGCAGTTCTTC.

The genes are TRBV5-6 and TRBJ1-2; D perhaps matches TRBD1 (5 bases). V dropped 0 bases and J dropped 2 bases, with 11 bases sitting between them. Germline loops: CDR1 SGHDT, CDR2 YYEEEE. CDR3 length: 15 amino acids. CDR3 DNA sequence: TGTGCCAGCAGCTTGGGGGCAGGGATAAACTATGGCTACACCTTC. It is translated as CASSLGAGINYGYTF.

The chain combines TRBV6-6 with TRBJ1-1, with 11 positions matching TRBD1. The CDR3 contains 16 residues. J gave up 4 bases and V 0 bases, and 4 bases lay outside the gene matches. CDR1 MNHNY and CDR2 SVGAGI come from the germline V gene (reference sequence). The CDR3 coding sequence is TGTGCCAGCAGTTACTCCGGACAGGGGGCAGGCACTGAAGCTTTCTTT. Residues: CASSYSGQGAGTEAFF.

The chain combines TRBV27 with TRBJ2-7, with TRBD1 identical over 10 bases. Germline CDR1 reads MNHEY; CDR2 reads SMNVEV (reference sequence). CDR3 length equals 14 residues. Trimming at V came to 5 bases and at J to 5 bases, leaving 6 bases not matched to a gene. CDR3 sequence reads: CASSGWDRGHEQYF. The DNA of the CDR3 is TGTGCCAGCAGTGGATGGGACAGGGGCCACGAGCAGTACTTC.

This clone appeared many times. Other nucleotide sequences from this sample produce the same CDR3. This sequence joins TRBV5-1 and TRBJ1-3; TRBD1 is a possible D gene (5 bases). Looked up from germline, CDR1 is SGHRS and CDR2 is YFSETQ. V shed 3 bases and J shed 0 bases, with 7 bases lying between them. The CDR3 is 14 amino acids. The CDR3: CASSWQGSGNTIYF. CDR3 sequence (DNA): TGCGCCAGCAGCTGGCAGGGCTCTGGAAACACCATATATTTT.

V and J are TRBV3-1 (or the pseudogene TRBV3-2) and TRBJ2-5; weak D call: TRBD2 (6 bases). The CDR3 sequence is 13 residues long. The V gene's germline CDR1 is LGHDT and CDR2 YNNKEL (reference sequence). V lost 1 base and J 4 bases, leaving 7 bases between the germline ends. This CDR3 is CASSQAEGETQYF. CDR3 coding DNA: TGTGCCAGCAGCCAAGCGGAGGGAGAGACCCAGTACTTC.

The J gene is TRBJ2-5, the V gene TRBV19, with TRBD2 identical over 14 bases. The V segment lost 5 bases and the J segment 4 bases; nucleotides outside the gene matches: 0. Germline V CDR1 and CDR2: LNHDA, SQIVND (reference sequence). The CDR3 covers 14 residues. The DNA of the CDR3 is TGTGCCAGTAGTGGGACTAGCGGGGGAGAGACCCAGTACTTC. Amino acid sequence: CASSGTSGGETQYF.

The CDR3 is CASSLGLPGDYGYTF. CDR3 in DNA: TGCGCCAGCAGCTTAGGTCTGCCAGGGGACTATGGCTACACCTTC. The chain recombines TRBV5-1 with TRBJ1-2; D might be TRBD1 (6 bases). The CDR3 has 15 residues. V lost 2 bases, J lost 3 bases, and 14 bases lay in between. Germline V gene lookup returns CDR1 SGHRS and CDR2 YFSETQ.

The rearrangement uses TRBV6-1 and TRBJ1-1; D uncertain. V lost 4 bases and J 1 base, leaving 16 bases between the germline ends. There are 16 residues in the CDR3. Germline CDR1 and CDR2: MNHNS and SASEGT. As DNA, the CDR3 is TGTGCCAGCAGTGGTACTACCTTAAATTCGAACACTGAAGCTTTCTTT. Translating gives CASSGTTLNSNTEAFF.

The genes are TRBV5-1 and TRBJ1-1; tentatively, D is TRBD1 (5 bases). CDR3 size: 12 residues. The V gene's germline CDR1 is SGHRS and CDR2 YFSETQ. The ends were cut back, 0 bases at V and 9 bases at J, with 9 bases in the middle. The CDR3 nucleotides are TGCGCCAGCAGCTTGGAAGGACAACAAGCTTTCTTT. Translated: CASSLEGQQAFF.

Concerning this clone itself: The same CDR3 arises from other DNA sequences in this sample as well. The chain uses TRBV27 and TRBJ1-4; D is perhaps TRBD1 (6 bases). The CDR3 runs 13 residues. Trimming cost V 3 bases and J 8 bases, with 10 bases left between them. Germline V gene data show CDR1 as MNHEY and CDR2 as SMNVEV (reference sequence). CDR3 in DNA: TGTGCCAGCAGTTTTGGGGGGGGCGAAAAACTGTTTTTT. It translates to CASSFGGGEKLFF.

This chain links TRBV5-1 with TRBJ2-1; perhaps TRBD1 as D (5 bases). The CDR3 consists of 12 residues. V was pared by 5 bases and J by 11 bases, with 14 bases between. Germline loops: CDR1 SGHRS, CDR2 YFSETQ. CDR3 amino acids: CASRIDSRQQFF. Written as DNA, the CDR3 is TGCGCCAGCAGAATCGACAGTCGTCAGCAGTTCTTC. The entire variable domain, with the rest obtained from reference TRBV5-1 and TRBJ2-1, is as follows: KAGVTQTPRYLIKTRGQQVTLSCSPISGHRSVSWYQQTPGQGLQFLFEYFSETQRNKGNFPGRFSGRQFSNSRSEMNVSTLELGDSALYLCASRIDSRQQFFGPGTRLTVL.

This chain connects TRBV18 to TRBJ2-6; TRBD1 matches 10 bases. CDR1 is KGHSH, CDR2 LQKENI, per germline. This CDR3 is 17 amino acids long. Unmatched junction bases numbered 1, after V lost 2 bases and J lost 0 bases. CDR3 DNA: TGTGCCAGCTCACCAGGGACAGGGGTCTCTGGGGCCAACGTCCTGACTTTC. Protein: CASSPGTGVSGANVLTF.